This TCR beta chain was recorded in a study of a mutant IDH1 vaccine in newly diagnosed glioma. The time point was: week 5, during vaccination. It was 300 ug of mutant IDH1 20-mer peptide that made up each vaccine dose, given with topical imiquimod. The CDR3 consists of 13 residues. Germline V lookup: CDR1 SNHLY, CDR2 FYNNEI. With 6 bases removed from V and 3 bases from J, the gap between germline ends came to 11 bases. Points on this clone: What it binds is unknown.

Here immunoSEQ multiplex PCR was the method, and the copy in TCRdb shows in-frame clones only, minus some. The data hold roughly 11,000 clones, with around 90% observed a single time. The sequence derives from a woman between 40 and 55 years old with glioma. Some clones in this sample may be carry-over from other donors' samples. The sequencing here drew on PBMCs, taken from a glioma patient whose treatment included an IDH1 peptide vaccine. The rearrangement uses TRBV2 and TRBJ1-2; TRBD1 is a possible D gene (6 bases). As DNA, the CDR3 is TGTGCCAGCAGCTCCGGACAGCACTATGGCTACACCTTC. Translation gives CASSSGQHYGYTF.